Following are 14 T cell receptor beta chains from one sample sequenced in a study of CD8 T cells in ankylosing spondylitis. Findings and caveats of the study: It appeared that ankylosing spondylitis blood was characterized by a TCR beta motif of under ten highly homologous variants.

These TCRs are of unknown antigen specificity. TCRdb re-analysed the 5' RACE reads in MiXCR, keeping a single row per CDR3 protein. Here the sample spans around 890,000 distinct CDR3 sequences, 12% being singletons. Specimen: blood, either unsorted or a sorted T cell fraction (not recorded which). These receptor sequences come from a male donor with ankylosing spondylitis.

This clonotype was counted at least ten times. This chain uses TRBV12-3 or TRBV12-4 with TRBJ2-1, with a possible D match to TRBD2 (6 bases). Trimming removed 4 bases at V and 10 bases at J, with 20 bases between. This CDR3 has 15 residues. The CDR3 bases are TGTGCCAGCAGTTGGGGCAGCGGGCCACCCGCGGAGCAGTTCTTC. It translates to CASSWGSGPPAEQFF.

This clonotype has just a few counts. V is TRBV7-8 and J is TRBJ1-2; possibly TRBD1 for D (5 bases). This CDR3 region has 14 residues. The germline V and J ends were trimmed by 6 bases and 9 bases, with 20 bases remaining between them. From germline, CDR1 is SGHVS and CDR2 FQNEAQ. CDR3 bases: TGTGCCAGCAGTTGGGACCCCGAAAGAGCCAGCTACACCTTC. Translation gives CASSWDPERASYTF.

The genes are TRBV7-9 and TRBJ2-1; 8 bases align to TRBD2. Germline-derived CDR1 and CDR2 are SEHNR and FQNEAQ (reference sequence). The CDR3 runs 16 residues. V dropped 5 bases and J dropped 2; count of bases not matched to a gene: 8. CDR3 DNA sequence: TGTGCCAGCAGCCGGGCTAGCGGGTACACCTACAATGAGCAGTTCTTC. This codes for CASSRASGYTYNEQFF.

The chain has TRBV28 and TRBJ2-3, with TRBD1 as a possible D gene (6 bases). The V and J ends lost 4 bases and 2 bases respectively, with 10 bases between them. Germline loops: CDR1 MDHEN, CDR2 SYDVKM. The CDR3 is 14 amino acids. This chain's CDR3 is CASSSGQNTDTQYF. DNA of the CDR3: TGTGCCAGCAGTTCAGGACAGAACACAGATACGCAGTATTTT. The whole variable domain, remainder taken from reference TRBV28 and TRBJ2-3, is DVKVTQSSRYLVKRTGEKVFLECVQDMDHENMFWYRQDPGLGLRLIYFSYDVKMKEKGDIPEGYSVSREKKERFSLILESASTNQTSMYLCASSSGQNTDTQYFGPGTRLTVL.

This chain links TRBV7-2 with TRBJ2-7; D call uncertain. V was cut by 4 bases and J by 6 bases, with 10 bases left in between. The CDR3 extends over 12 amino acids. The germline CDR1 and CDR2 sequences are SGHTA and FQGNSA. CDR3 residues: CASSSGFPEQYF. The CDR3 DNA sequence: TGTGCCAGCAGCTCCGGTTTTCCCGAGCAGTACTTC. The full variable domain, in which reference TRBV7-2 and TRBJ2-7 provide the parts outside the CDR3, is GAGVSQSPSNKVTEKGKDVELRCDPISGHTALYWYRQSLGQGLEFLIYFQGNSAPDKSGLPSDRFSAERTGGSVSTLTIQRTQQEDSAVYLCASSSGFPEQYFGPGTRLTVT.

Ten or more counts support this clonotype. The rearrangement links TRBV4-3 to TRBJ1-5; weak D call: TRBD1 (5 bases). The CDR3 contains 13 residues. The V gene lost 0 bases and the J gene lost 15 bases, with 15 bases spanning the gap. Germline CDR1 is LGHNA and CDR2 is YSLEER. For the CDR3, the DNA is TGCGCCAGCAGCCAAGATCTCGGGACTTATCCGCATTTT. Protein product: CASSQDLGTYPHF.

This chain connects TRBV10-2 to TRBJ1-1, with D unclear. The CDR3 totals 13 residues. V was clipped by 8 bases and J by 2 bases, with 12 bases between them. In germline, CDR1 is WSHSY, CDR2 SAAADI. This CDR3 is CASGPNRNTEAFF. For the CDR3, the DNA is TGCGCCAGCGGGCCGAACAGAAACACTGAAGCTTTCTTT.

The chain couples TRBV25-1 to TRBJ2-7; either TRBD1 or TRBD2 may fit D (5 bases each). CDR3 length: 14 amino acids. CDR1 and CDR2 from the germline V gene are MGHDK and SYGVNS. CDR3 DNA: TGTGCTATTATAGTGGTGAGGGGCCTATACGAGCAGTACTTC. This gives the protein CAIIVVRGLYEQYF.

This chain joins TRBV28 and TRBJ2-7; TRBD1 is a possible D gene (6 bases). The CDR3 covers 17 residues. Germline lookup yields CDR1 MDHEN and CDR2 SYDVKM. V lost 0 bases and J lost 3, with 18 bases in between. The CDR3 region has the DNA TGTGCCAGCAGTTTATGGTGGGTGGACAGAAAGGGCTACGAGCAGTACTTC. It codes for CASSLWWVDRKGYEQYF.

In its sample, this clonotype was seen a few times. CDR3 DNA sequence: TGTGCCTGGAGTGTGGGGACAGGGAAGGGAAACACTGAAGCTTTCTTT. It codes for CAWSVGTGKGNTEAFF. The chain is built from TRBV30 and TRBJ1-1; TRBD1 matches at 9 bases. Trimming removed 0 bases from V and 2 bases from J; junction bases left unmatched: 7. The CDR3 loop spans 16 amino acids. Germline values: CDR1 GTSNPN, CDR2 SVGIG (reference sequence).

In this sample, this clonotype turned up a few times. The genes are TRBV6-5 and TRBJ2-5; 7 nucleotides agree with TRBD1. The CDR3 is 16 residues long. Germline V gene sequence: CDR1 MNHEY, CDR2 SVGAGI. Losses at the gene ends were 1 base for V and 4 bases for J; bases not matched to a gene: 9. CDR3 sequence (DNA): TGTGCCAGCAGTTACTTCCAACAGGGGTGGTCAGAGACCCAGTACTTC. Translation: CASSYFQQGWSETQYF.

This clonotype was recorded many times. The chain uses TRBV15 and TRBJ2-3; 7 positions match TRBD1. V dropped 5 bases and J dropped 1; count of bases not matched to a gene: 3. Germline CDR1 is LNHNV and CDR2 is YYDKDF (reference sequence). The CDR3 spans 14 residues. The CDR3 nucleotides read TGTGCCACCAGCCACACAGGGGGCACAGATACGCAGTATTTT. The encoded protein is CATSHTGGTDTQYF.

This clonotype was seen at least ten times. The gene calls are TRBV10-3 and TRBJ1-1; 8 bases map to TRBD1. CDR1 is ENHRY and CDR2 is SYGVKD in the germline V gene. Germline trimming cut 7 bases from V and 1 base from J; bases unmatched to any gene: 11. The CDR3 length is 16 residues. This chain's CDR3 is CAINRQGIGTNTEAFF. The CDR3, as DNA: TGTGCCATCAACCGACAGGGGATCGGCACGAACACTGAAGCTTTCTTT.

The rearrangement joins TRBV5-1 to TRBJ2-2, with TRBD2 as a possible D gene (5 bases). The CDR3 covers 14 residues. Trimming stripped 6 bases from V and 7 bases from J, with 16 bases between. CDR1 and CDR2 (germline): SGHRS, YFSETQ. The CDR3 protein is CASTEGLVDGELFF. CDR3 in DNA: TGCGCCAGCACCGAGGGCCTAGTCGACGGGGAGCTGTTTTTT.